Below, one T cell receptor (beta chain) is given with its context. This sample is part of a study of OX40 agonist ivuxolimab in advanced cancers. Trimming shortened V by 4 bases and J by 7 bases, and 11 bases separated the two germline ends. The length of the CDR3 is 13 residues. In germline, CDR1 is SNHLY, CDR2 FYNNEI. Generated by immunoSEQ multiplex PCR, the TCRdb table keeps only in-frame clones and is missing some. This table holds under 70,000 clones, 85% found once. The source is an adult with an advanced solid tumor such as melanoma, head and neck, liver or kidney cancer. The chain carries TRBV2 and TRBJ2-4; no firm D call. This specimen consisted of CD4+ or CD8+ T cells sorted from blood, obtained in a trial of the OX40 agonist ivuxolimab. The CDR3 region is CASSGERQNIQYF. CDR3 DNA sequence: TGTGCCAGCAGTGGTGAGCGCCAGAACATTCAGTACTTC.